These T cell receptor beta chains were read from a single sample in a study of OX40 agonist ivuxolimab in advanced cancers. Generated by immunoSEQ multiplex PCR, the TCRdb table keeps only in-frame clones and is missing some. The sample records about 18,000 clones, approximately 85% being singletons. This specimen consisted of CD4+ or CD8+ T cells sorted from blood, obtained in a trial of the OX40 agonist ivuxolimab. All receptors come from an adult with an advanced solid tumor such as melanoma, head and neck, liver or kidney cancer. Both conserved end residues are part of each CDR3. D genes are given only for firm matches. Only part of the rows carry a size: once, few, many, or a class if the clone is expanded.

>TRBD2|-|TRBJ2-2|TRBV7-3
CASSRGDTGELFF
TGTGCCAGCAGCCGGGGGGACACCGGGGAGCTGTTTTTT
>-|-|TRBJ2-7|TRBV7-9
CASSYRSVYEQYF
TGTGCCAGCAGCTATAGGTCGGTCTACGAGCAGTACTTC
>TRBD2|-|TRBJ2-2|TRBV4-2
CASSQGAAGVTGELFF
TGTGCCAGCAGCCAAGGAGCAGCGGGAGTCACCGGGGAGCTGTTTTTT
>-|many|TRBJ2-7|TRBV11-2
CASSLQVYEQYF
TGTGCCAGCAGCTTACAGGTCTACGAGCAGTACTTC
>-|-|TRBJ1-1|TRBV9
CASSAKMGTEAFF
TGTGCCAGCAGCGCAAAGATGGGCACTGAAGCTTTCTTT
>-|-|TRBJ1-4|TRBV5-4
CASSQDPGRANEKLFF
TGTGCCAGCAGCCAAGATCCAGGGCGTGCTAATGAAAAACTGTTTTTT
>TRBD2|once|TRBJ2-3|TRBV7-6
CASSPLAGGTSTDTQYF
TGTGCCAGCAGCCCCCTAGCGGGAGGGACTAGCACAGATACGCAGTATTTT
>-|-|TRBJ2-7|TRBV19
CASSHAGIYEQYF
TGTGCCAGTAGTCATGCGGGAATCTACGAGCAGTACTTC
>TRBD2|-|TRBJ2-1|TRBV28
CASSSRLAGGMYNEQFF
TGTGCCAGCAGTTCCCGACTAGCGGGAGGTATGTACAATGAGCAGTTCTTC
>-|-|TRBJ2-3|TRBV4-1
CASSQVQDSTDTQYF
TGCGCCAGCAGCCAAGTACAGGATAGCACAGATACGCAGTATTTT
>TRBD1|-|TRBJ1-5|TRBV7-2
CASSPGTGPFSNQPQHF
TGTGCCAGCAGCCCTGGGACAGGACCTTTTAGCAATCAGCCCCAGCATTTT
>TRBD2|once|TRBJ2-7|TRBV27
CASMPSGGYEQYF
TGTGCCAGCATGCCTAGCGGGGGCTACGAGCAGTACTTC
>TRBD2|-|TRBJ2-7|TRBV7-2
CASSPWNRGLLAGDEQYF
TGTGCCAGCAGCCCCTGGAATAGGGGGCTTCTAGCGGGAGACGAGCAGTACTTC
>TRBD1|-|TRBJ1-1|TRBV15
CATSTSSQGAGSNTEAFF
TGTGCCACCAGCACCAGCTCACAGGGGGCTGGGTCGAACACTGAAGCTTTCTTT
>-|-|TRBJ1-5|TRBV6-5
CASSYNRASNQPQHF
TGTGCCAGCAGTTACAACAGGGCGAGCAATCAGCCCCAGCATTTT
>-|-|TRBJ1-1|TRBV6-5
CASNPDGRTTEAFF
TGTGCCAGCAACCCCGACGGCAGGACCACTGAAGCTTTCTTT
>-|-|TRBJ2-3|TRBV5-6
CASSGTGGLYFTDTQYF
TGTGCCAGCAGCGGAACAGGAGGCCTCTACTTCACAGATACGCAGTATTTT
>-|-|TRBJ2-1|TRBV5-4
CASSGGLEDGYNEQFF
TGTGCCAGCAGCGGGGGTTTAGAGGACGGATACAATGAGCAGTTCTTC
>-|-|TRBJ2-3|TRBV5-1
CASSLGMGSDTQYF
TGCGCCAGCAGCTTGGGAATGGGATCAGATACGCAGTATTTT
>TRBD1|-|TRBJ2-7|TRBV5-6
CASSRGQGSYEQYF
TGTGCCAGCAGCAGAGGACAGGGATCCTACGAGCAGTACTTC